This entry is about one T cell receptor beta chain. Its antigen is not identified. The data stem from a study of blood T cells in healthy people across ages. Study-wide points: Long-lived donors had more naive CD4+ cells and higher diversity than aged donors. Estimated diversity, derived from one million T cells, was regarded as an underestimate.

The total RNA that was extracted per sample amounted to at least 5 micrograms. A sample-barcoded 5' primer and a J-beta primer mix were used in a second PCR of roughly 7 to 12 cycles. Each sample provided no less than 2.5 million CDR3-containing paired-end reads. TCRdb used MiXCR to reprocess the 5' RACE reads, holding one entry per CDR3 protein. The sample yields 710,000 or so distinct CDR3 sequences, roughly 32% seen once. The germline CDR1 and CDR2 sequences are MNHEY and SMNVEV (reference sequence). The V gene end was trimmed by 6 bases and the J gene end by 0 bases; junction bases not matched to a gene: 10. CDR3 length equals 17 residues.

The J gene is TRBJ1-3, the V gene TRBV27; TRBD1 aligns across 8 bases. The sequenced sample consisted of blood. The receptor was isolated from a woman older than 75 in good health. The DNA of the CDR3 is TGTGCCAGCAGCTCATCGACAGGGGCGATCTCTGGAAACACCATATATTTT. It specifies CASSSSTGAISGNTIYF.